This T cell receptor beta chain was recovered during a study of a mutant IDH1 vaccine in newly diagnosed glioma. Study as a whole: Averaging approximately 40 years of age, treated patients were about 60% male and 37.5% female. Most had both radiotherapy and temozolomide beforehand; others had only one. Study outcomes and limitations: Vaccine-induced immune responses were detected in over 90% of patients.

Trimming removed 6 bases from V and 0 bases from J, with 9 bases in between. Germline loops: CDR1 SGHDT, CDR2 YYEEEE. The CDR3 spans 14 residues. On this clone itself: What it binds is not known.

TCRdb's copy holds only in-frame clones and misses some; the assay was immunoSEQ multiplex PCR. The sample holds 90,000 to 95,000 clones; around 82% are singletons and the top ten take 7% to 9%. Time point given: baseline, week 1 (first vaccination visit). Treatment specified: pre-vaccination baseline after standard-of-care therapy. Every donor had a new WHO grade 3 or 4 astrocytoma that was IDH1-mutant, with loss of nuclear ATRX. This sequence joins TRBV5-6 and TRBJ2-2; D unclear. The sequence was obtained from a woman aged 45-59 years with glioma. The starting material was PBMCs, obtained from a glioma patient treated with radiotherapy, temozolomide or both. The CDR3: CASTSGPNTGELFF. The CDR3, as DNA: TGTGCCAGCACTTCCGGGCCGAACACCGGGGAGCTGTTTTTT.